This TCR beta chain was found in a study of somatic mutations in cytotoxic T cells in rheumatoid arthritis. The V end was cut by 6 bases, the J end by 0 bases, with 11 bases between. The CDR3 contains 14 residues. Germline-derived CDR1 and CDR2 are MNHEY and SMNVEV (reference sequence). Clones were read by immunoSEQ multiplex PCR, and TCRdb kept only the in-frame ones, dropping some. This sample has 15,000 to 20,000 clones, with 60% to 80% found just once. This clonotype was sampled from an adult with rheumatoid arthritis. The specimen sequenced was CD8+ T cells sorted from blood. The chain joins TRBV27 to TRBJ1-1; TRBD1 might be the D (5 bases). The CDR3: CASREGPMNTEAFF. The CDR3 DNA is TGTGCCAGCAGGGAGGGACCGATGAACACTGAAGCTTTCTTT.